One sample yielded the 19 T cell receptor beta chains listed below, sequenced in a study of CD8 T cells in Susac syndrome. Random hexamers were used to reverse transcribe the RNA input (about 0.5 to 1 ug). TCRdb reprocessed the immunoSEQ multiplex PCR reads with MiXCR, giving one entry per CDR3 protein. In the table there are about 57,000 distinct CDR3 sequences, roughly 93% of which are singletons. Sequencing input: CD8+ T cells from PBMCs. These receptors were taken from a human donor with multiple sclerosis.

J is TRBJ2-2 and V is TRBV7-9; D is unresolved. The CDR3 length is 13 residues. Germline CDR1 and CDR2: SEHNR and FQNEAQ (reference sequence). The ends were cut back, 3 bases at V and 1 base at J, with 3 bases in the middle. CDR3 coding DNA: TGTGCCAGCAGCTTCGTGAACACCGGGGAGCTGTTTTTT. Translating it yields CASSFVNTGELFF. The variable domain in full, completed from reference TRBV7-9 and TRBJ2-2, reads DTGVSQNPRHKITKRGQNVTFRCDPISEHNRLYWYRQTLGQGPEFLTYFQNEAQLEKSRLLSDRFSAERPKGSFSTLEIQRTEQGDSAMYLCASSFVNTGELFFGEGSRLTVL.

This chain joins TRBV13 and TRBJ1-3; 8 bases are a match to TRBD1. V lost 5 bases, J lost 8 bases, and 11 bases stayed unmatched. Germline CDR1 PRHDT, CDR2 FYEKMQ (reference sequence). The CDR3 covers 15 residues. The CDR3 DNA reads TGTGCCAGCAGCCCAGGACAGGGAGTCGCTCACACCATATATTTT. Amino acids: CASSPGQGVAHTIYF.

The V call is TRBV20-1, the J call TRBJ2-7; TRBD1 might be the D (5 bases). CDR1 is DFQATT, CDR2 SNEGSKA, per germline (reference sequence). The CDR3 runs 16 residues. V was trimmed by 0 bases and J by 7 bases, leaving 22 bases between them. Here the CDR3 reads CSARDPKTATLHEQYF. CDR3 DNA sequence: TGCAGTGCTAGAGATCCGAAGACAGCGACCCTCCATGAGCAGTACTTC.

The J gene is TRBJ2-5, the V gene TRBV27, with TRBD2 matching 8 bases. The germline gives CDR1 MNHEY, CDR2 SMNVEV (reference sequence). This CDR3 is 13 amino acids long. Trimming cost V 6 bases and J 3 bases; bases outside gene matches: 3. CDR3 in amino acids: CASSLSGEETQYF. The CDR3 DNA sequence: TGTGCCAGCAGCCTTAGCGGGGAAGAGACCCAGTACTTC.

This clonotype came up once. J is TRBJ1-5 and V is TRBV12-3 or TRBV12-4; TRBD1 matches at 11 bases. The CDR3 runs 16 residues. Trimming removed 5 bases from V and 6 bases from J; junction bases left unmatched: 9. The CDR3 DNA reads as TGTGCCAGCAGTCCCCCGGGACAGGGGGTCTCTCAGCCCCAGCATTTT. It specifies CASSPPGQGVSQPQHF.

The CDR3 loop reads CSAPRDSSYEQYF. As DNA, the CDR3 is TGCAGTGCTCCAAGGGACAGTTCCTACGAGCAGTACTTC. The genes are TRBV20-1 and TRBJ2-7, with 7 positions matching TRBD1. The germline gives CDR1 DFQATT, CDR2 SNEGSKA (reference sequence). The CDR3 is 13 amino acids. J gave up 1 base and V 5 bases, and 5 bases lay outside the gene matches.

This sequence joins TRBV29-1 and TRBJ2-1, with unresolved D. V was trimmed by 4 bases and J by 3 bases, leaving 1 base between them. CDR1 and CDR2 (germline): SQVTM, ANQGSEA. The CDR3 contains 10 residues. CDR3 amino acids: CSVVYNEQFF. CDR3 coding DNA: TGCAGCGTTGTCTACAATGAGCAGTTCTTC.

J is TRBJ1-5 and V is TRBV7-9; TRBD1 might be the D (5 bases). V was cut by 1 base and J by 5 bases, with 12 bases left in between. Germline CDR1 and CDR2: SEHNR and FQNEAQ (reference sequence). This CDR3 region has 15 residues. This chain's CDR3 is CASSLGEGLDQPQHF. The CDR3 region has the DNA TGTGCCAGCAGCTTAGGGGAGGGACTCGATCAGCCCCAGCATTTT.

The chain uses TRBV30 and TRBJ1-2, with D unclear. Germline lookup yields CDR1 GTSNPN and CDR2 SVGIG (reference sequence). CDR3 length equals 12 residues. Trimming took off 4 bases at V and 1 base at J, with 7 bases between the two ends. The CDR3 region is CAWTGFNYGYTF. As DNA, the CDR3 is TGTGCCTGGACAGGTTTTAACTATGGCTACACCTTC.

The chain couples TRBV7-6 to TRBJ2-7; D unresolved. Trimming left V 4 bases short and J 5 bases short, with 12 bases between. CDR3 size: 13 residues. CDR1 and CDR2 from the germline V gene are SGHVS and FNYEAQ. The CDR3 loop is CASSSPASNEQYF. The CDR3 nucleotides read TGTGCCAGCAGCTCACCCGCAAGCAACGAGCAGTACTTC.

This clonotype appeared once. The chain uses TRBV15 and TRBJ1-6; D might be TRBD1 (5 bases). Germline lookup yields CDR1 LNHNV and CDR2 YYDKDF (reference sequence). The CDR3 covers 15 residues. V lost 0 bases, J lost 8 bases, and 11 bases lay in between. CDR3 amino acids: CATSRDFIGDSPLHF. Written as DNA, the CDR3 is TGTGCCACCAGCAGAGATTTTATAGGGGATTCACCCCTCCACTTT.

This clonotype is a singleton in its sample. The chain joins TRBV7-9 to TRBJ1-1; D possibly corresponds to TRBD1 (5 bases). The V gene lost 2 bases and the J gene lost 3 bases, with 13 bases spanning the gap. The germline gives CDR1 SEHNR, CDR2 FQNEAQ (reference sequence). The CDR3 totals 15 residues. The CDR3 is CASSLRGAPYTEAFF. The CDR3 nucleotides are TGTGCCAGCAGCTTAAGGGGAGCCCCATACACTGAAGCTTTCTTT.

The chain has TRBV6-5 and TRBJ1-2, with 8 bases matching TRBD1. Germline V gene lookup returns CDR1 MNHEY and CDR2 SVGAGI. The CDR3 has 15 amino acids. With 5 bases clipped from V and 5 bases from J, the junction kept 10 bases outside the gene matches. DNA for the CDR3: TGTGCCAGCAGTCCGCCGGACAGGGAAAGATATGGCTACACCTTC. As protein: CASSPPDRERYGYTF.

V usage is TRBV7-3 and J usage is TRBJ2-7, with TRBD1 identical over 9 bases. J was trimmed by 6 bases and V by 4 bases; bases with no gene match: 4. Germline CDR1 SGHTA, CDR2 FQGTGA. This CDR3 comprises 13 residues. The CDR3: CASSSTGGLEQYF. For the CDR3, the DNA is TGTGCCAGCAGCTCCACAGGGGGCCTCGAGCAGTACTTC.

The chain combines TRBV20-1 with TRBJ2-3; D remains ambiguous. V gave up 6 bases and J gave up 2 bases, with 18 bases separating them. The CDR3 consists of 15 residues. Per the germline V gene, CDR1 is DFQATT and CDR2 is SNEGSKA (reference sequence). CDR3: CSASLIGPFTDTQYF. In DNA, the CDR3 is TGCAGTGCCTCCCTGATAGGGCCGTTCACAGATACGCAGTATTTT.

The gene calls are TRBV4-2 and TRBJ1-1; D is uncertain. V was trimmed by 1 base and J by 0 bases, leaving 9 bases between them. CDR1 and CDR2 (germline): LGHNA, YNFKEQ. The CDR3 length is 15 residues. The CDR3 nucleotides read TGTGCCAGCAGCCAAGGGGAGAGCATGAACACTGAAGCTTTCTTT. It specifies CASSQGESMNTEAFF.

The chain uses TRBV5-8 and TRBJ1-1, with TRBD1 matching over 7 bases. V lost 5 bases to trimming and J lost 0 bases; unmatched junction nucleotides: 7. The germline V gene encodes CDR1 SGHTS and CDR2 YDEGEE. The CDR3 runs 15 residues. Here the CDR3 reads CASRYRGEVNTEAFF. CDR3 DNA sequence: TGTGCCAGCAGATACAGGGGCGAAGTGAACACTGAAGCTTTCTTT.

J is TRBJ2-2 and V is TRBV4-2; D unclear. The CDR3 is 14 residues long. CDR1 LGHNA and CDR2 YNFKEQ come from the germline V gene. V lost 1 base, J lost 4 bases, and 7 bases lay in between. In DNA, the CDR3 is TGTGCCAGCAGCCAAGCGGTCGGCACCGGGGAGCTGTTTTTT. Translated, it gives CASSQAVGTGELFF.

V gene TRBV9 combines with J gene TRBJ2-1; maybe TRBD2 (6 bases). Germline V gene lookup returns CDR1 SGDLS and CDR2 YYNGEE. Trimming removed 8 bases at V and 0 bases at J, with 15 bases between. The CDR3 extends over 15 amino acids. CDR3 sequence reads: CARKIVAASYNEQFF. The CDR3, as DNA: TGTGCCAGGAAGATCGTAGCGGCCTCCTACAATGAGCAGTTCTTC.